These T cell receptor beta chains were read from a single sample in a study of identical twins. Using its own MiXCR run on the 5' RACE reads, TCRdb lists one record per CDR3 protein. The sample has 700,000 or so distinct CDR3 sequences, 21% seen once. These sequences were also reported in another study, on T cells expressing NK-cell markers.

Sequences were obtained from PBMCs. These receptors originate from a woman under 30 in good health. CDR3s include the opening cysteine and the closing phenylalanine or tryptophan. Fields, in order: V gene, CDR3 protein.

TRBV20-1 CSAREGTGGTGELFF
TRBV7-9 CASSFFRGSSYNEQFF
TRBV9 CASSVDLAGDTQYF
TRBV3-1 CASSFRLAGVRDEQFF
TRBV5-1 CASSPYAGTSNEQFF
TRBV5-6 CASSFRGSFGDEQFF
TRBV12-3/TRBV12-4 CASRVAGGRETQYF
TRBV5-5 CASSLPQGTEAFF
TRBV6-5 CASSYQQGASPLHF
TRBV5-1 CASSPTPTAPKEQYF
TRBV5-1 CASSSGQGFRVEQFF
TRBV7-2 CASSFQGSGQETQYF
TRBV30 CAWGGWRAAGELFF
TRBV27 CASSPRTLRGYGYTF
TRBV5-1 CASNQEGQGVLLGTQYF
TRBV21-1 CADGGVHGYTF
TRBV7-9 CASSQRTSYTEAFF
TRBV7-9 CASSWSGTGGSHTQYF
TRBV12-3/TRBV12-4 CASSLASGRQETQYF
TRBV5-1 CASSRSETGELFF
TRBV6-2/TRBV6-3 CASRDRGPNEQFF
TRBV7-9 CASSLGTSGNEQFF
TRBV6-1 CASTFDRPPSPLHF
TRBV4-3 CASSQDLRDEQFF
TRBV10-3 CAIRPTVSSGNTIYF
TRBV29-1 CSVLNSGRAGVYNEQFF
TRBV7-2 CASGLSGGATGELFF
TRBV12-3/TRBV12-4 CASSLGGDTGELFF
TRBV7-2 CASSRRHSSGNTIYF
TRBV4-3 CASSQGLGVDTEAFF
TRBV12-3/TRBV12-4 CASSLSTSGRISYEQYF
TRBV6-5 CASRGRTGVSGANVLTF
TRBV20-1 CSATYRGLTYNEQFF